This TCR beta chain was obtained from a study of blood T cell repertoires in COVID-19. Study summary: Acute and convalescent COVID-19 specimens originated in the United States, Italy and Spain. The analysed material was cDNA or gDNA that came from T cells, B-cell-depleted T cells, or PBMCs.

Trimming removed 5 bases from V and 5 bases from J, with 6 bases in between. The germline gives CDR1 LNHDA, CDR2 SQIVND (reference sequence). This CDR3 has 11 residues. Original analysis: Reference gene primer amplification in the assay estimated nucleated cell counts. Method: immunoSEQ multiplex PCR; TCRdb's copy keeps in-frame clones and lacks some. Clone size and V and J calls were adopted from that table, with D and trimming inferred from the DNA. This sample has more than 85,000 clones, with more than 80% found just once. Material for sequencing was peripheral blood. The TCR sequence derives from a human donor in a cohort sampled during active COVID-19. This rearrangement joins TRBV19 to TRBJ2-5; D unclear. CDR3 protein: CASSEAETQYF. CDR3 in DNA: TGTGCCAGTAGTGAGGCGGAGACCCAGTACTTC.